These 21 T cell receptor beta chains share one sample of origin, sequenced in a study of T-cell memory formation after mild COVID-19. TCRdb recomputed calls from the 5' RACE reads with MiXCR, one row per CDR3 protein. The table shows 120,000 or so distinct CDR3 sequences, with more than 15% occurring only once. Specimen: PBMCs or a T cell subset sorted from them (not recorded which). The origin of the receptors is a man aged 18 to 35 who had mild COVID-19 (a few samples of this study predate the infection). Cell type and time point are not known.

This clonotype was recorded a few times. The rearrangement joins TRBV19 to TRBJ1-5, with D hard to call. Trimming took off 5 bases at V and 0 bases at J, with 8 bases between the two ends. Germline V CDR1 and CDR2: LNHDA, SQIVND (reference sequence). The CDR3 has 14 amino acids. The CDR3 region is CASSWTVSNQPQHF. The CDR3 DNA is TGTGCCAGTAGTTGGACGGTTAGCAATCAGCCCCAGCATTTT.

The V gene is TRBV7-2, the J gene TRBJ2-2, with a weak D call TRBD1 (7 bases). The length of the CDR3 is 14 residues. Germline V gives CDR1 SGHTA, CDR2 FQGNSA. V was trimmed by 6 bases and J by 4 bases, leaving 12 bases between them. This CDR3 reads CASRMEGATGELFF. The CDR3 nucleotides read TGTGCCAGCAGAATGGAGGGGGCCACCGGGGAGCTGTTTTTT.

In this sample, this clonotype turned up a few times. This chain links TRBV6-2 or TRBV6-3 with TRBJ2-7; D call uncertain. Germline V gene data show CDR1 as MNHEY and CDR2 as SVGEGT. V was clipped by 4 bases and J by 1 base, with 11 bases between them. This CDR3 has 14 residues. The chain's CDR3 is CASSFRTDSYEQYF. In nucleotides, the CDR3 is TGTGCCAGCAGTTTCCGGACGGATTCCTACGAGCAGTACTTC.

This clonotype has only a few counts. The rearrangement joins TRBV3-1 to TRBJ2-1; the match to TRBD1 covers 8 bases. Germline trimming cut 4 bases from V and 12 bases from J; bases unmatched to any gene: 5. Per germline, CDR1 LGHDT and CDR2 YNNKEL (reference sequence). This CDR3 is 12 amino acids long. This chain's CDR3 is CASSPQGVAQFF. The CDR3 DNA sequence: TGTGCCAGCAGCCCACAGGGGGTTGCGCAGTTCTTC.

V gene TRBV2 combines with J gene TRBJ2-7, with 10 positions matching TRBD1. The CDR3 spans 15 residues. Germline CDR1 SNHLY, CDR2 FYNNEI. V was clipped by 7 bases and J by 2 bases; unmatched bases: 8. As DNA, the CDR3 is TGTGCCAGCAAGAAATCGACAGGGGGCCCCTACGAGCAGTACGTC. Translated: CASKKSTGGPYEQYV.

This clonotype occurred a few times. The CDR3 nucleotides are TGCAGCGTTCAATTAAGCGGACCTCCTGTGGAGCTGTTTTTT. Its protein product is CSVQLSGPPVELFF. V and J are TRBV29-1 and TRBJ2-2, with D possibly TRBD2 on 5 matching bases. CDR1 is SQVTM, CDR2 ANQGSEA, per germline. The CDR3 loop spans 14 amino acids. V was shortened by 5 bases and J by 10 bases, with 20 bases between the two germline ends.

A few counts support this clonotype. The chain links TRBV7-3 to TRBJ2-1, with D possibly matching TRBD1 (5 bases). Between the trimmed V and J ends, which lost 2 bases and 7 bases, there was a span of 9 bases. Germline V gives CDR1 SGHTA, CDR2 FQGTGA. The CDR3 sequence is 13 residues long. CDR3 sequence reads: CASSLQPGNEQFF. CDR3 nucleotides: TGTGCCAGCAGCTTACAACCAGGGAATGAGCAGTTCTTC.

This clonotype was seen a handful of times. The chain links TRBV7-9 to TRBJ1-1, with D unclear. Germline loops: CDR1 SEHNR, CDR2 FQNEAQ (reference sequence). V shed 5 bases and J shed 10 bases, with 20 bases lying between them. The CDR3 runs to 14 residues. CDR3 sequence reads: CASSPSVNMRRAFF. CDR3 in DNA: TGTGCCAGCAGCCCGTCAGTTAACATGAGGCGAGCTTTCTTT. The complete variable domain, with remaining parts taken from reference TRBV7-9 and TRBJ1-1, reads DTGVSQNPRHKITKRGQNVTFRCDPISEHNRLYWYRQTLGQGPEFLTYFQNEAQLEKSRLLSDRFSAERPKGSFSTLEIQRTEQGDSAMYLCASSPSVNMRRAFFGQGTRLTVV.

In its sample, this clonotype was seen a few times. The chain combines TRBV7-2 with TRBJ2-5; the match to TRBD2 covers 10 bases. V trimming: 1 base; J trimming: 1 base; junction bases outside the gene matches: 3. Germline CDR1 and CDR2: SGHTA and FQGNSA. The CDR3 consists of 16 residues. The CDR3 DNA follows: TGTGCCAGCAGCTTAGGGGCTAGCGGGGGCCAAGAGACCCAGTACTTC. Translated, it gives CASSLGASGGQETQYF.

This chain links TRBV12-5 with TRBJ1-5, with unresolved D. V was trimmed by 5 bases and J by 6 bases, leaving 5 bases between them. This CDR3 is 11 amino acids long. The germline CDR1 and CDR2 sequences are LGHNT and FRNRAP. DNA of the CDR3: TGTGCTAGTGGTATAAGTCAGCCCCAGCATTTT. Translated: CASGISQPQHF.

This clonotype was detected only a few times. The chain has TRBV10-3 and TRBJ2-1; D may be TRBD1 or TRBD2 (5 bases each). CDR1 and CDR2 (germline): ENHRY, SYGVKD. The ends were cut back, 4 bases at V and 9 bases at J, with 19 bases in the middle. The CDR3 is made up of 15 amino acids. CDR3 in DNA: TGTGCCATCAGTGCTTCTGGGACGGCTTACCCTGAGCAGTTCTTC. It encodes CAISASGTAYPEQFF.

This clonotype was counted at least ten times. This chain joins TRBV12-3 or TRBV12-4 and TRBJ2-3, with D hard to call. V lost 3 bases to trimming and J lost 0 bases, with 7 bases between them. The CDR3 contains 14 residues. The CDR3 protein is CASSLGPSTDTQYF. The CDR3 nucleotides are TGTGCCAGCAGTTTGGGTCCGAGCACAGATACGCAGTATTTT.

The chain recombines TRBV9 with TRBJ2-5, with D possibly being TRBD2 (6 bases). The CDR3 contains 17 residues. Germline V gene data show CDR1 as SGDLS and CDR2 as YYNGEE. The V gene lost 0 bases and the J gene lost 5 bases, with 20 bases spanning the gap. CDR3 bases: TGTGCCAGCAGCGTAGGACCCCATGGGGGGTTGGTCGAGACCCAGTACTTC. The encoded protein is CASSVGPHGGLVETQYF.

This rearrangement joins TRBV6-5 to TRBJ2-5; D perhaps matches TRBD2 (5 bases). Germline CDR1 is MNHEY and CDR2 is SVGAGI. The CDR3 contains 14 residues. V was shortened by 10 bases and J by 0 bases, with 15 bases between the two germline ends. CDR3 residues: CATRGLGDQETQYF. Written as DNA, the CDR3 is TGTGCCACCCGTGGGCTCGGGGACCAAGAGACCCAGTACTTC.

The chain is built from TRBV5-1 and TRBJ2-5; D might be TRBD2 (7 bases). The germline V and J ends were trimmed by 0 bases and 5 bases, with 14 bases remaining between them. Germline loops: CDR1 SGHRS, CDR2 YFSETQ. The length of the CDR3 is 15 residues. CDR3: CASSLAAGAGETQYF. Here the CDR3 DNA reads TGCGCCAGCAGCTTGGCCGCGGGGGCGGGCGAGACCCAGTACTTC.

This rearrangement joins TRBV7-9 to TRBJ1-1; D unresolved. This CDR3 has 13 residues. Germline loops: CDR1 SEHNR, CDR2 FQNEAQ (reference sequence). The V end lost 4 bases, the J end lost 0 bases, and 6 bases lay between the germline ends. In nucleotides, the CDR3 is TGTGCCAGCAGCTGGGGAATGAACACTGAAGCTTTCTTT. Its translation: CASSWGMNTEAFF.

V and J are TRBV7-9 and TRBJ2-4; 7 nucleotides match TRBD1. Germline assignment: CDR1 SEHNR and CDR2 FQNEAQ (reference sequence). V dropped 10 bases and J dropped 7; count of bases not matched to a gene: 10. The CDR3 covers 13 residues. CDR3: CAIDTGDSNIQYF. The CDR3 nucleotides read TGTGCCATCGATACCGGGGACAGTAACATTCAGTACTTC.

This clonotype was counted a few times. V and J are TRBV20-1 and TRBJ1-2, with 8 bases fitting TRBD1. The V gene's germline CDR1 is DFQATT and CDR2 SNEGSKA (reference sequence). V shed 5 bases, J shed 4 bases, and the junction held 9 bases outside the gene matches. There are 14 residues in the CDR3. The CDR3 DNA reads as TGCAGTGCTGACCCGACAGGGGTTTCCTATGGCTACACCTTC. This encodes CSADPTGVSYGYTF.

This clonotype was counted between two and nine times. V and J are TRBV4-2 and TRBJ1-2; D may be TRBD1 (5 bases). The CDR3 is 14 residues long. The germline V gene has CDR1 LGHNA and CDR2 YNFKEQ. Between the trimmed V and J ends, which lost 0 bases and 7 bases, there was a span of 12 bases. The CDR3 protein is CASSQDRSQGGYTF. The CDR3 DNA is TGTGCCAGCAGCCAAGACCGGTCGCAGGGTGGCTACACCTTC.

This clonotype was counted a few times. The gene calls are TRBV7-2 and TRBJ1-1; D ambiguous. V lost 5 bases and J lost 5, with 15 bases in between. The V gene's germline CDR1 is SGHTA and CDR2 FQGNSA. This CDR3 is built from 14 residues. The CDR3 DNA sequence: TGTGCCAGCAGCCCCGGCAACGGGCGGACTGAAGCTTTCTTT. Translated: CASSPGNGRTEAFF.

This clonotype turned up a few times. The chain recombines TRBV7-9 with TRBJ2-2; 10 bases line up with TRBD2. CDR1 is SEHNR, CDR2 FQNEAQ, per germline (reference sequence). The CDR3 spans 15 residues. After removal of 2 bases from V and 4 bases from J, the junction contained 1 base not matched to a gene. The CDR3 DNA follows: TGTGCCAGCAGCTTACTAGCGGGGGTCACCGGGGAGCTGTTTTTT. The encoded protein is CASSLLAGVTGELFF.